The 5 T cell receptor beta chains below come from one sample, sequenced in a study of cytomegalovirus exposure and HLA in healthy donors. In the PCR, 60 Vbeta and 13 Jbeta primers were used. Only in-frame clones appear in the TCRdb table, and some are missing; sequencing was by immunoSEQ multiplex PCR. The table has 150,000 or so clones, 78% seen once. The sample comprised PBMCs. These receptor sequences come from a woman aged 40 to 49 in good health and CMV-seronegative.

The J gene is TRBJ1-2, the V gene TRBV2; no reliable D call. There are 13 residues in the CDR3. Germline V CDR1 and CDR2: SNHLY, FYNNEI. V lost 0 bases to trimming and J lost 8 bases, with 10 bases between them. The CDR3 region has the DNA TGTGCCAGCAGTGAAGCGTGGGAGGACGGCTACACCTTC. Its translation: CASSEAWEDGYTF.

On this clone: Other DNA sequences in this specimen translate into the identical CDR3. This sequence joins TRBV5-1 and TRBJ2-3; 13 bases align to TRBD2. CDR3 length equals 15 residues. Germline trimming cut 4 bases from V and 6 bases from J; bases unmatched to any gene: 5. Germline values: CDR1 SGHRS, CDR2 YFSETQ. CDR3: CASSRTSGGADTQYF. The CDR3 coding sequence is TGCGCCAGCAGCCGAACTAGCGGGGGGGCGGATACGCAGTATTTT.

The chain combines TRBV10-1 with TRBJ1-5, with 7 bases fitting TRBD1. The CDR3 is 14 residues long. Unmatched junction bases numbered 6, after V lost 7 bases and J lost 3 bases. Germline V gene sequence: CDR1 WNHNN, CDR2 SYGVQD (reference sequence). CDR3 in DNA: TGCGCCAGCAAGAATACAGGGGTCAATCAGCCCCAGCATTTT. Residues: CASKNTGVNQPQHF.

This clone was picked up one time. For the CDR3, the DNA is TGTGCCAGCAGTCTCTATAGCGGGGGCCCCCAAGAGACCCAGTACTTC. It is translated as CASSLYSGGPQETQYF. The rearrangement links TRBV6-6 to TRBJ2-5; 9 bases line up with TRBD2. The CDR3 contains 16 residues. CDR1 and CDR2 (germline): MNHNY, SVGAGI (reference sequence). J gave up 1 base and V 5 bases, and 8 bases lay outside the gene matches.

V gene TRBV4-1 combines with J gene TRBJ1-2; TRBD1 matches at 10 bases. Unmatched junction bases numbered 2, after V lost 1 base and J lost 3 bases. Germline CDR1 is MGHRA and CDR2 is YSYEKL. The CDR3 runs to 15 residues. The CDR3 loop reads CASSQAGTGDYGYTF. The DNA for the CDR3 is TGCGCCAGCAGCCAAGCTGGGACAGGGGACTATGGCTACACCTTC.